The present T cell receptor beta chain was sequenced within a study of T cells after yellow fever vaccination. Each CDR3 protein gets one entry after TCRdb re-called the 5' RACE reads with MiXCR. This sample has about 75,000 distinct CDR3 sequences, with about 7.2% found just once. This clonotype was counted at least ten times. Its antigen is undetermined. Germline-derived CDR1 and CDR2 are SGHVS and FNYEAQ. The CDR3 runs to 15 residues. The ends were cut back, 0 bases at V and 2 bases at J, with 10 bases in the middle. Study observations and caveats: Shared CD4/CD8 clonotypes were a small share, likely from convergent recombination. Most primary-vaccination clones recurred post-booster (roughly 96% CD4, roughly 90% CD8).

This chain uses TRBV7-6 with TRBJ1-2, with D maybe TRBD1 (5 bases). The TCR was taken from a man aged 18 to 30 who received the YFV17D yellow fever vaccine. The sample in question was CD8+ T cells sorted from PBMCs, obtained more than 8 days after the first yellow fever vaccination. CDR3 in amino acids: CASSLAGSGNYGYTF. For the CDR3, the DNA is TGTGCCAGCAGCTTAGCGGGGTCAGGGAACTATGGCTACACCTTC.